A selection of T cell receptor beta chains follows, all from one sample in a study of CD8+CD57+ T cells in acquired aplastic anemia. In TCRdb, the reads were re-called with MiXCR into one record per CDR3 protein. The repertoire consists of some 42,000 distinct CDR3 sequences, with roughly two thirds occurring once and the leading ten covering more than 20%. Source material: sorted CD4+, CD8+, or CD8+CD57+ T cells (not recorded which) from PBMCs. These receptor sequences come from a human donor in good health, serving as a control. CDR3s include the opening cysteine and the closing phenylalanine or tryptophan.

j_call: TRBJ2-7
v_call: TRBV9
cdr3_aa: CASSVAGQGTYEQYF

j_call: TRBJ1-6
v_call: TRBV25-1
cdr3_aa: CASSVGGGNSPLHF

j_call: TRBJ1-1
v_call: TRBV29-1
cdr3_aa: CSVEQANTEAFF

j_call: TRBJ1-2
v_call: TRBV19
cdr3_aa: CASSMSPGIPYGYTF

j_call: TRBJ2-1
v_call: TRBV25-1
cdr3_aa: CASSPTTGESRNEQFF

j_call: TRBJ2-5
v_call: TRBV29-1
cdr3_aa: CSGRRWDRGQETQYF

j_call: TRBJ2-2
v_call: TRBV10-2
cdr3_aa: CASIGASGTGELFF

j_call: TRBJ1-1
v_call: TRBV2
cdr3_aa: CASSEALGQLNTEAFF

j_call: TRBJ2-7
v_call: TRBV9
cdr3_aa: CASSAGTGGNEQYF

j_call: TRBJ2-5
v_call: TRBV10-3
cdr3_aa: CAISGLAEETQYF

j_call: TRBJ2-6
v_call: TRBV2
cdr3_aa: CASSEGRLGANVLTF

j_call: TRBJ2-5
v_call: TRBV29-1
cdr3_aa: CSVGQGQETQYF

j_call: TRBJ2-7
v_call: TRBV10-1
cdr3_aa: CASSACRDRGTYEQYF

j_call: TRBJ2-5
v_call: TRBV19
cdr3_aa: CASNPGGRSFSEETQYF